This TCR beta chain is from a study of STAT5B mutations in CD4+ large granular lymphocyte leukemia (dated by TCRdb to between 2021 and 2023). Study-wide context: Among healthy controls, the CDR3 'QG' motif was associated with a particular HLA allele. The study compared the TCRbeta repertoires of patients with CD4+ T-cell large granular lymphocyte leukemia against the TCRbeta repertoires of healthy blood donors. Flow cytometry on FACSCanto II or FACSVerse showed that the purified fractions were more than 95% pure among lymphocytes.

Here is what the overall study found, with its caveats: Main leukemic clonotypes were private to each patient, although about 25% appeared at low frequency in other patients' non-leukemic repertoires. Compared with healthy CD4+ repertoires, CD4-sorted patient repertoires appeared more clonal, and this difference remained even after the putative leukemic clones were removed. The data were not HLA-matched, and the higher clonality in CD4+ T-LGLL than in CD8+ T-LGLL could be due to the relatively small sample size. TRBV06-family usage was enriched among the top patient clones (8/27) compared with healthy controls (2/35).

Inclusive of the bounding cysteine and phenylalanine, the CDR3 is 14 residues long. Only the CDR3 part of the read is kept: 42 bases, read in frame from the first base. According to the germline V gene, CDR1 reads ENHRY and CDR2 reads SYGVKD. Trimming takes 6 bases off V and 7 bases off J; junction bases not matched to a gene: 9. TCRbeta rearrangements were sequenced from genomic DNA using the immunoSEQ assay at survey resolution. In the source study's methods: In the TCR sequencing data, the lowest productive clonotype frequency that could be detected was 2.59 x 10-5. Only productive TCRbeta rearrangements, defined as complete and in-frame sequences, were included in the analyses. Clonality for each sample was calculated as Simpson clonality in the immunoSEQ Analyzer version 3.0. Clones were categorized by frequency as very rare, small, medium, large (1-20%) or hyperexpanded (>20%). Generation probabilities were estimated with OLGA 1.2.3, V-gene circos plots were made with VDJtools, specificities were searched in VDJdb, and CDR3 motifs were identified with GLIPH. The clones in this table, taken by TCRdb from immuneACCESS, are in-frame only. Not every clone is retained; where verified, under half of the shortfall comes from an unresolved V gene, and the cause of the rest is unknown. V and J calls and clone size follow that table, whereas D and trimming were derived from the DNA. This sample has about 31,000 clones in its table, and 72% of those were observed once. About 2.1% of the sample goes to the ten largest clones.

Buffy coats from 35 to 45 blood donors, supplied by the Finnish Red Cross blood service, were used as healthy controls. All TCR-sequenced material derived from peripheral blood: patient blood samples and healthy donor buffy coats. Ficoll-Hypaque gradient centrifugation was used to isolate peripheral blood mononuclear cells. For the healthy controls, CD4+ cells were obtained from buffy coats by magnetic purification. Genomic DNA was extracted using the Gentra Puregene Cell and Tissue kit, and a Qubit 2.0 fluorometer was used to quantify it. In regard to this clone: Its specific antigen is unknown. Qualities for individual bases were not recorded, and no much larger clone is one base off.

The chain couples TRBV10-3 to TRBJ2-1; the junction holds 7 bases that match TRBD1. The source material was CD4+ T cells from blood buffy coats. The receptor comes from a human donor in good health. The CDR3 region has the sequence CAIREDRVVNEQFF. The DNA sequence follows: TGTGCCATCAGAGAAGACAGGGTAGTGAATGAGCAGTTCTTC.